Listed here are 3 T cell receptor beta chains from one sample, sequenced in a study of radiation and T cells in renal cell carcinoma (dated by TCRdb to about 2020). The time point label here, explained by the study, means: blood 4 weeks post-SBRT, at nephrectomy. This specimen's treatment or condition label, interpreted: 15 Gy SBRT to primary tumor, nephrectomy 4 weeks later. Library prep was done by the immunoSEQ multiplex PCR assay. TCRdb re-hosts the immuneACCESS table, in-frame sequences only. Its copies lack some clones; in the studies checked, an unresolved V gene accounts for under half of them, and the cause for the rest is not known. The sample yields approximately 150,000 clones; approximately 86% were counted once. The ten largest clones take up over 15% of the sample. This sample comprised blood, obtained from a patient whose treatment included radiotherapy and nephrectomy. These receptors were collected from a woman between 45 and 65 years old with renal cell carcinoma.

The chain carries TRBV28 and TRBJ2-7; 7 nucleotides match TRBD2. J was trimmed by 5 bases and V by 10 bases; bases with no gene match: 17. The CDR3 extends over 15 amino acids. The germline V gene has CDR1 MDHEN and CDR2 SYDVKM. The CDR3 loop is CATSLLAETNDEQYF. In DNA, the CDR3 is TGTGCCACCTCCCTCCTAGCGGAGACAAACGACGAGCAGTACTTC.

The rearrangement joins TRBV9 to TRBJ2-3, with a weak D call TRBD1 (5 bases). The CDR3 sequence is 15 residues long. Germline lookup yields CDR1 SGDLS and CDR2 YYNGEE. V was clipped by 2 bases and J by 3 bases, with 13 bases between them. Here the CDR3 reads CASSVGLKGTDTQYF. In DNA, the CDR3 is TGTGCCAGCAGCGTGGGGTTGAAGGGGACAGATACGCAGTATTTT.

The chain is built from TRBV4-1 and TRBJ2-5, with 10 bases matching TRBD2. Trimming at V came to 1 base and at J to 4 bases, leaving 6 bases not matched to a gene. The germline V gene encodes CDR1 MGHRA and CDR2 YSYEKL. The CDR3 covers 16 residues. The chain's CDR3 is CASSQGGLARLETQYF. The CDR3 bases are TGCGCCAGCAGCCAAGGGGGACTAGCGAGACTAGAGACCCAGTACTTC.